These 17 T cell receptor beta chains were all obtained from the same sample, sequenced in a study of blood T cell repertoires in COVID-19. Repertoires were generated with immunoSEQ multiplex PCR, while TCRdb's copy carries only in-frame clones and drops some. The table records about 300,000 clones, 89% of them present only once. Sequenced input: PBMCs or T cells enriched from blood (not recorded which). The source of these receptors is a woman in her forties or fifties who had been exposed to COVID-19.

In its sample, this clone was seen once. The V call is TRBV6-5, the J call TRBJ2-7, with 9 nucleotides matching TRBD1. Germline CDR1 reads MNHEY; CDR2 reads SVGAGI. This CDR3 region has 13 residues. V dropped 8 bases and J dropped 2; count of bases not matched to a gene: 4. The CDR3 region has the DNA TGTGCCAGCTTGGGACAGGGCACCTACGAGCAGTACTTC. Translating it yields CASLGQGTYEQYF.

The chain recombines TRBV12-3 or TRBV12-4 with TRBJ1-2, with D hard to call. CDR3 length: 12 residues. V was trimmed by 5 bases and J by 3 bases, leaving 7 bases between them. The CDR3 loop is CASSPDYYGYTF. CDR3 nucleotide sequence: TGTGCCAGCAGTCCAGATTACTATGGCTACACCTTC.

This clone was found a few times. The V and J genes are TRBV19 and TRBJ1-5; TRBD1 agrees at 7 bases. There are 13 residues in the CDR3. V gave up 2 bases and J gave up 7 bases; unmatched junction bases: 2. From germline, CDR1 is LNHDA and CDR2 SQIVND (reference sequence). The CDR3 sequence is CASSITGEQPQHF. The CDR3 nucleotides read TGTGCCAGTAGTATAACAGGGGAACAGCCCCAGCATTTT. Based on the CDR3 plus reference TRBV19 and TRBJ1-5, the full variable domain is DGGITQSPKYLFRKEGQNVTLSCEQNLNHDAMYWYRQDPGQGLRLIYYSQIVNDFQKGDIAEGYSVSREKKESFPLTVTSAQKNPTAFYLCASSITGEQPQHFGDGTRLSIL.

This sequence joins TRBV4-1 and TRBJ1-1; TRBD1 aligns across 8 bases. The ends lost 0 bases at V and 1 base at J; junction bases unmatched: 10. The CDR3 has 18 amino acids. Germline values: CDR1 MGHRA, CDR2 YSYEKL. CDR3 nucleotide sequence: TGCGCCAGCAGCCAAGAAGGGACAGGAGGCCCCGCGAACACTGAAGCTTTCTTT. As protein: CASSQEGTGGPANTEAFF.

The chain couples TRBV2 to TRBJ1-2; D might be TRBD1 (6 bases). V was trimmed by 4 bases and J by 6 bases, leaving 9 bases between them. Germline lookup yields CDR1 SNHLY and CDR2 FYNNEI. The CDR3 length is 12 residues. CDR3 residues: CASSAGAHGYTF. The CDR3 bases are TGTGCCAGCAGTGCAGGGGCTCATGGCTACACCTTC. The complete variable domain, with remaining parts taken from reference TRBV2 and TRBJ1-2, reads EPEVTQTPSHQVTQMGQEVILRCVPISNHLYFYWYRQILGQKVEFLVSFYNNEISEKSEIFDDQFSVERPDGSNFTLKIRSTKLEDSAMYFCASSAGAHGYTFGSGTRLTVV.

The J gene is TRBJ2-1, the V gene TRBV12-5; 8 positions agree with TRBD2. Germline lookup yields CDR1 LGHNT and CDR2 FRNRAP. This CDR3 is 14 amino acids long. Losses at the gene ends were 6 bases for V and 4 bases for J; bases not matched to a gene: 5. The CDR3 DNA is TGTGCTAGTGGCGGGGGGGCTTGGTACAATGAGCAGTTCTTC. Protein: CASGGGAWYNEQFF. Using reference TRBV12-5 and TRBJ2-1 for the parts outside the CDR3, the full variable domain is DARVTQTPRHKVTEMGQEVTMRCQPILGHNTVFWYRQTMMQGLELLAYFRNRAPLDDSGMPKDRFSAEMPDATLATLKIQPSEPRDSAVYFCASGGGAWYNEQFFGPGTRLTVL.

The chain employs TRBV6-1 and TRBJ1-3; TRBD1 matches at 10 bases. The CDR3 is made up of 19 amino acids. Germline CDR1 MNHNS, CDR2 SASEGT. V lost 0 bases and J lost 0; bases outside the gene matches: 8. The CDR3 loop reads CASSEAGLRQGASGNTIYF. The CDR3 DNA sequence: TGTGCCAGCAGTGAAGCGGGCCTTCGACAGGGGGCCTCTGGAAACACCATATATTTT.

The chain has TRBV6-1 and TRBJ2-7, with 7 positions matching TRBD2. J was trimmed by 4 bases and V by 3 bases; bases with no gene match: 9. Germline CDR1 reads MNHNS; CDR2 reads SASEGT. This CDR3 has 15 residues. The CDR3 DNA sequence: TGTGCCAGCAGTGAGTCGTCGGGGGGTGGGTACGAGCAGTACTTC. As protein: CASSESSGGGYEQYF.

CDR3 loop: CASSSGGSSYNEQFF. The CDR3 bases are TGTGCCAGCAGTAGCGGGGGGAGCTCCTACAATGAGCAGTTCTTC. This chain links TRBV6-5 with TRBJ2-1, with 9 bases matching TRBD2. The germline V gene encodes CDR1 MNHEY and CDR2 SVGAGI. Trimming at V came to 5 bases and at J to 0 bases, leaving 2 bases not matched to a gene. This CDR3 region has 15 residues.

The chain links TRBV7-2 to TRBJ1-1; the match to TRBD1 covers 8 bases. This CDR3 is 14 amino acids long. J gave up 6 bases and V 2 bases, and 5 bases lay outside the gene matches. CDR1 is SGHTA, CDR2 FQGNSA, per germline. Written as DNA, the CDR3 is TGTGCCAGCAGCTTATACGGACAGGGCCCTGAAGCTTTCTTT. It is translated as CASSLYGQGPEAFF.

The rearrangement joins TRBV18 to TRBJ2-1; 8 bases align to TRBD1. V shed 6 bases, J shed 4 bases, and the junction held 8 bases outside the gene matches. The germline CDR1 and CDR2 sequences are KGHSH and LQKENI. This CDR3 is 15 amino acids long. The CDR3 protein is CASSMSTGGYNEQFF. The CDR3 coding sequence is TGTGCCAGCTCCATGAGTACAGGGGGGTACAATGAGCAGTTCTTC.

The chain uses TRBV4-1 and TRBJ2-1, with 7 bases matching TRBD1. This CDR3 has 15 residues. Germline CDR1 and CDR2: MGHRA and YSYEKL. J was trimmed by 3 bases and V by 6 bases; bases with no gene match: 8. This chain's CDR3 is CASRLQGDHYNEQFF. CDR3 nucleotides: TGCGCCAGCAGACTCCAGGGGGATCACTACAATGAGCAGTTCTTC.

The chain has TRBV7-2 and TRBJ2-7; 7 nucleotides match TRBD2. This CDR3 has 14 residues. CDR1 is SGHTA, CDR2 FQGNSA, per germline. The V and J ends lost 6 bases and 0 bases, in that order; junction bases with no gene match: 5. Here the CDR3 reads CASRTAGSSYEQYF. CDR3 coding DNA: TGTGCCAGCAGGACAGCGGGATCCTCCTACGAGCAGTACTTC. Full variable domain (rest looked up from reference TRBV7-2 and TRBJ2-7): GAGVSQSPSNKVTEKGKDVELRCDPISGHTALYWYRQSLGQGLEFLIYFQGNSAPDKSGLPSDRFSAERTGGSVSTLTIQRTQQEDSAVYLCASRTAGSSYEQYFGPGTRLTVT.

The rearrangement links TRBV10-1 to TRBJ1-5; a possible D gene is TRBD1 (6 bases). V dropped 6 bases and J dropped 8 bases, with 14 bases sitting between them. Germline CDR1 and CDR2: WNHNN and SYGVQD (reference sequence). CDR3 length: 13 residues. CDR3 sequence (DNA): TGCGCCAGCAGAGCAGGGGCTGGTAAGCCCCAGCATTTT. As protein: CASRAGAGKPQHF.

V usage is TRBV2 and J usage is TRBJ2-2; possible D gene TRBD2, 5 bases. The CDR3 contains 14 residues. The V end was cut by 0 bases, the J end by 8 bases, with 10 bases between. CDR1 SNHLY and CDR2 FYNNEI come from the germline V gene. CDR3 sequence (DNA): TGTGCCAGCAGTGAAGCGCTTCGGAGGGGGGAGCTGTTTTTT. It yields the protein CASSEALRRGELFF.

The chain links TRBV6-1 to TRBJ1-2; D is ambiguous. The CDR3 is 18 amino acids. The V end lost 2 bases, the J end lost 4 bases, and 23 bases lay between the germline ends. Germline V gives CDR1 MNHNS, CDR2 SASEGT. The CDR3 protein is CASSEFWRPEYASYGYTF. For the CDR3, the DNA is TGTGCCAGCAGTGAATTTTGGCGGCCGGAATATGCCTCCTATGGCTACACCTTC.

V is TRBV2 and J is TRBJ1-5, with 7 bases aligning to TRBD1. J lost 0 bases, V lost 5 bases, and 4 bases had no gene match. The CDR3 runs to 15 residues. Germline assignment: CDR1 SNHLY and CDR2 FYNNEI. The CDR3 spells CASSIQGRSNQPQHF. CDR3 bases: TGTGCCAGCAGTATACAGGGGCGTAGCAATCAGCCCCAGCATTTT.